This T cell receptor beta chain appears in the sequencing data of a study of blood T cell repertoires in COVID-19. Authors' processing steps: Using reference gene primer amplification, nucleated cell counts were estimated. The table came from immunoSEQ multiplex PCR; TCRdb's copy has only in-frame clones and leaves some out. D and trimming were read from the DNA, whereas the V and J calls and clone size are those reported in that table. The table includes approximately 50,000 clones, roughly 88% detected once. This receptor was obtained from a woman older than 75 with acute or convalescent COVID-19. Sequencing used peripheral blood.

In nucleotides, the CDR3 is TGTGCCAGCAGTGAAGCGGGGGGGGGCACAAGGCACCAGCCCCAGCATTTT. Translating it yields CASSEAGGGTRHQPQHF. The chain uses TRBV6-1 and TRBJ1-5, with a possible D match to TRBD1 (6 bases). This CDR3 spans 17 amino acids. V lost 0 bases to trimming and J lost 7 bases, with 19 bases between them. CDR1 and CDR2 (germline): MNHNS, SASEGT.